Listed here is a single T cell receptor (beta chain). This clone was recorded once. What this receptor recognizes is not known. One base away there is no much larger clone; base qualities are not given. In total, around 600 healthy bone marrow donors made up the cohort. At the time of sampling, every cohort member was nominally healthy, though immune exposures that went unrecorded were likely present. The donor tested CMV seropositive, placing the donor among the approximately 310 seropositive members of the cohort. A peripheral blood sample was provided by each donor, and peripheral blood mononuclear cells were used for TCR beta sequencing. Genomic DNA extraction from the blood cell samples was performed with the Qiagen DNeasy Blood Extraction Kit. For CDR1 and CDR2, the germline V gene lists SGHRS and YFSETQ. The CDR3 contains 15 residues, cysteine and phenylalanine counted. Only the CDR3 part of the read is kept: 45 bases, read in frame from the first base. At the junction V is shortened by 2 bases and J by 2 bases, with 13 bases in between.

The data belong to a study of cytomegalovirus exposure and HLA in healthy donors (dated by TCRdb to about 2017). With respect to the entire study: An earlier analysis of roughly 610 of the donors reported 250 to 300 Gb of sequence data and 117 million unique TCR beta sequences obtained from some 200 million T cells. About 280 gigabases of sequencing data and around 80 million unique TCR sequences made up an early release that covered 500 to 650 HLA-typed donors. Of the approximately 400 genotyped donors, over 65% fell in the genetic ancestry cluster associated with self-reported Caucasian donors. The study was designed to test whether signatures of past pathogen exposure could be identified by cataloging public T cell receptors. The study profiled the T cell repertoires of approximately 700 subjects by immunosequencing and related them to cytomegalovirus serostatus. In addition to the first cohort of 650 to 800 subjects, a separate validation cohort of 120 different subjects was used. High-throughput TCR immunosequencing, statistical association of individual TCRs with disease status, and machine learning were combined to predict cytomegalovirus infection status. To study patterns of TCR occurrence, a later analysis re-analyzed previously published TCR beta repertoires from 666 donors and added high-resolution HLA genotyping. The later analysis used no new phenotypic data to find candidate immune exposures, relying instead on TCR beta sequences and their occurrence across donors. An earlier analysis of roughly 580 of the donors used high-throughput TCR beta sequencing to judge whether each TCR beta V gene segment behaved as functional or pseudogenic. Alongside the repertoire data, information on donor age, sex, ethnicity and CMV serostatus was compiled. Genome-wide SNP genotypes for about 60% of the 666 donors were used in a later genetic analysis, which treated that subset as a discovery cohort. All discovery cohort repertoires had been generated using a single sequencing platform. HLA typing covered class I and class II loci at four-digit resolution. The number of donors typed differed by locus, with roughly 629-640 for A, B, C, DRB1 and DQB1, around 500 for DQA1, 606 for DPA1, and 400 to 490 for DPB1. Because of strong linkage in the cohort, 4 to 6 DR-DQ haplotypes were treated as single units for association and clustering. Among 300 to 500 genotyped donors of the cohort, an average of approximately 220,000 unique TCR beta nucleotide sequences was sequenced per donor, of which approximately 18% were non-productive.

To prepare the library, the immunoSEQ multiplex PCR assay was applied. The multiplex PCR relied on a mix of 60 forward primers for TCR Vbeta segments and 13 reverse primers for TCR Jbeta segments. The CDR3 region of rearranged TCR beta genes was amplified from genomic DNA by a multiplex PCR assay. Amplified TCR beta libraries were sequenced as 87-base-pair reads on the Illumina HiSeq System. For the original study's pipeline: A later analysis counted some 80 million unique TCR beta chains across the 550 to 800 repertoires, and around 9.9 million of these chains were shared by at least two donors. A nearest-neighbor algorithm error-corrected the raw reads and collapsed the reads into unique sequences, merging closely related sequences to remove PCR and sequencing errors. V, D and J gene segments were assigned by aligning CDR3 sequences to IMGT reference sequences. Each retained sequence needed at least a six-nucleotide match to both a V gene segment and a J gene segment. Rearrangements were classified as productive when the CDR3 lacked stop codons and remained in frame with V and J, and all other rearrangements were classified as non-productive. Following IMGT convention, CDR3 was defined as the stretch from the second conserved V-encoded cysteine to the conserved J-encoded phenylalanine. In an earlier analysis of 587 of the donors, sequences lacking an unambiguous match to a single V gene segment were excluded. An earlier analysis of a few hundred of the donors called V segments functional above 56.7% productive rearrangements and segregating when the between-donor standard deviation exceeded 5%. A statistical classification framework was developed to diagnose cytomegalovirus status using the catalog of TCR beta chain sequences. A later analysis assigned V and J genes by comparing TCR nucleotide sequences with IMGT/GENE-DB human TR gene sequences. A later analysis assigned CDR3 sequences and most-parsimonious VDJ recombination scenarios with the TCRdist pipeline. In a later analysis, each TCR beta chain was defined by its CDR3 amino acid sequence together with its V-gene family, and reads lacking a unique V-gene family were excluded. As a way to deal with suspected cross-contamination and a sequencing artifact, a later analysis dropped approximately 570 nucleotide sequences that were highly shared and had low generation probability. In a later analysis, a clonal expansion index for each public chain was calculated from normalized within-repertoire ranks of inferred template counts. A later analysis computed generation probabilities with a VDJ recombination model fitted to out-of-frame rearrangements, and checked the results against IGoR. In a later analysis, TCR-TCR, TCR-HLA and TCR-CMV co-occurrence was scored with hypergeometric tests, and a repertoire-size bias correction was applied to TCR pairs. To estimate false discovery rates, a later analysis permuted the HLA or CMV assignments 20 times. A later analysis grouped co-occurring TCRs with DBSCAN, adding TCRdist sequence similarity when clustering within HLA-allele-positive subsets. Co-occurrence clustering excluded repertoires with fewer than 30,000 or more than 120,000 public chains, plus five with anomalous nucleotide sharing. TCRdb carries this immuneACCESS record with in-frame sequences only. Its versions omit some clonotypes, under half of them owing to an unresolved V gene in the studies checked, with the rest unexplained. That table furnishes V, J and clone size, whereas the DNA furnished D and trimming. The sample table shows about 120,000 clones, and more than 65% are seen once. About 3.9% of the sample belongs to the ten largest clones.

The research as a whole found: A later analysis found that most CMV-associated TCR beta chains appeared HLA-restricted, with HLA associations seemingly driven largely by CMV exposure. For the cohort, immune exposure information was limited to CMV serostatus. In a later genetic analysis, fewer N-insertions in productive TCRs were reported among donors in an Asian-associated ancestry cluster than the roughly 700-donor mean. It was suggested by the authors that the approach could potentially be generalized to other disease states and immunological phenotypes. Because HLA typing was unavailable for some donors at each locus, only the typed subset was used in association tests. At a false discovery rate of 0.05, a later analysis linked 16,951 TCR beta sequences to specific HLA alleles. According to a later analysis, TCR association rates differed among HLA loci, with DRB1 alleles showing the most associated TCRs and HLA-C alleles showing the fewest. The study listed 164 TCR beta chains as associated with cytomegalovirus. A further reported finding was that TCR beta sequences accurately predicted the HLA-A and HLA-B alleles for most subjects in the first cohort. A group of highly shared sequence variants was considered likely to be a technical artifact of the sequencing pipeline. Some IMGT-functional V segments, including TRBV6-2 and TRBV6-3, could not be told apart with the 87-base-pair reads, so those segments were excluded. Across donors, most TCR sequences were observed very rarely, whereas some public TCRs were present in many individuals. Assigning TCR associations to individual alleles was difficult when HLA alleles, especially DR and DQ, strongly co-occurred. Several of the top co-occurrence clusters appeared to be linked to parvovirus B19, influenza, CMV and Epstein-Barr virus, according to a later analysis. Correlated functional status among segregating V segments might be attributable to linkage disequilibrium, but an unknown experimental factor could not be ruled out. The cohort was sequenced for TCR beta chains only, and without alpha or paired-chain data the features that could be detected were limited. The classifier was reported to diagnose cytomegalovirus status with high specificity and sensitivity in both the original and validation cohorts. An association between a missense DCLRE1C variant and V-gene and J-gene trimming of TCR beta chains was found in a later genetic analysis and replicated in an independent cohort. In vitro tests confirmed that a few of the cytomegalovirus-associated TCR beta chains recognize cytomegalovirus antigens. The presence/absence analyses assumed that sequencing depth was roughly uniform across donors, and that assumption may not be true. A later analysis found that HLA-associated TCR beta chains were more clonally expanded and had lower generation probabilities than equally common non-associated chains. The earlier analysis of 450 to 700 of the donors excluded 15 to 20 rarely observed V segments, including chromosome 9 orphons, because counts were too low. Broadly in line with IMGT annotations, most TCR beta V segments showed up in productive rearrangements about 87% or about 30% of the time in an earlier analysis of approximately 600 of the donors.

The TCR sequence derives from a young man in good health and CMV-seropositive. The sequence is built from TRBV5-1 and TRBJ1-1; the D gene cannot be named for sure. Sequenced: PBMCs. The nucleotide sequence is TGCGCCAGCAGCTTTACGACGGGTTACAACACTGAAGCTTTCTTT. Its protein product is CASSFTTGYNTEAFF.